A selection of T cell receptor beta chains follows, all from one sample in a study of blood T cell repertoires in COVID-19. Repertoires were generated with immunoSEQ multiplex PCR, while TCRdb's copy carries only in-frame clones and drops some. The sample consists of roughly 500,000 clones, around 87% of them appearing once. The sample was PBMCs or T cells enriched from blood (not recorded which). The receptors shown here come from a woman aged 40 to 50 who had recovered from COVID-19. The CDR3 runs from the conserved cysteine through the conserved F or W. The D gene is left open where the match is weak. Size is stated for part of the rows, as once, few or many counts, or as a class when the clone is expanded.

- | TRBJ1-1 | TRBV24-1 | - | TGTGCCACCAGTGATGCTGGGGCCGGGAACACTGAAGCTTTCTTT | CATSDAGAGNTEAFF
- | TRBJ2-3 | TRBV20-1 | - | TGCAGTGCCAGTTACGCGGGAACAGATACGCAGTATTTT | CSASYAGTDTQYF
TRBD1 | TRBJ1-1 | TRBV7-9 | - | TGTGCCAGCAGCTTATCTGGGACAGGGGTCCCTGAAGCTTTCTTT | CASSLSGTGVPEAFF
- | TRBJ1-6 | TRBV15 | - | TGTGCCACCAGCAGAGATCGTAACTCCAATTCACCCCTCCACTTT | CATSRDRNSNSPLHF
- | TRBJ2-7 | TRBV9 | - | TGTGCCAGCAGCGTAGGCCCCCGGGGTCCCTACGAGCAGTACTTC | CASSVGPRGPYEQYF
- | TRBJ1-2 | TRBV4-1 | - | TGCGCCAGCAGCCAAGCTCAAAGCGGGACATACAATCTCTATGGCTACACCTTC | CASSQAQSGTYNLYGYTF
TRBD2 | TRBJ2-3 | TRBV30 | - | TGTGCCTGGAGTGAGACTAGCGGCACTAATACGCAGTATTTT | CAWSETSGTNTQYF
- | TRBJ1-2 | TRBV4-3 | once | TGCGCCAGCAGCCAAGTAGGACACTGGGGGGAGTATGGCTACACCTTC | CASSQVGHWGEYGYTF
- | TRBJ2-3 | TRBV27 | - | TGTGCCAGCAGGGGGAGTAACACAGATACGCAGTATTTT | CASRGSNTDTQYF
- | TRBJ2-2 | TRBV19 | - | TGTGCCAGTAGTATGGCGGGGTTTGACACCGGGGAGCTGTTTTTT | CASSMAGFDTGELFF
- | TRBJ1-2 | TRBV5-1 | - | TGCGCCAGCAGCTCTACAACAGAATCCTATGGCTACACCTTC | CASSSTTESYGYTF
- | TRBJ2-6 | TRBV19 | - | TGTGCCAGTAGTGTCCCTAGCTCTGGGGCCAACGTCCTGACTTTC | CASSVPSSGANVLTF
TRBD2 | TRBJ2-2 | TRBV18 | - | TGTGCCAGCTCACCACCGGGACTAGCGGGAGGCCTGAACACCGGGGAGCTGTTTTTT | CASSPPGLAGGLNTGELFF
- | TRBJ2-6 | TRBV5-8 | few | TGTGCCAGCAGCTTACGGGGGGCCAACGTCCTGACTTTC | CASSLRGANVLTF
TRBD2 | TRBJ2-5 | TRBV19 | - | TGTGCCAGTACCCCCGGAGGACTAGCGGTCGAGACCCAGTACTTC | CASTPGGLAVETQYF
- | TRBJ2-2 | TRBV6-2/TRBV6-3 | - | TGTGCCAGCAGTTACGCTGGCCAGACCGGGGAGCTGTTTTTT | CASSYAGQTGELFF
TRBD2 | TRBJ2-3 | TRBV19 | - | TGTGCCAGTAGTATAGGACTAGCTCACTTAGATACGCAGTATTTT | CASSIGLAHLDTQYF
- | TRBJ1-2 | TRBV27 | - | TGTGCCAGCAGTTTAACTGGGACAAAACTATATGGCTACACCTTC | CASSLTGTKLYGYTF
- | TRBJ1-5 | TRBV10-1 | - | TGCGCCAGACCCGACCCATCGCGGGGAGAGGAACAGCCCCAGCATTTT | CARPDPSRGEEQPQHF
- | TRBJ1-1 | TRBV4-2 | - | TGTGCCAGCAGCCAAGACAGGTCGGGAAACACTGAAGCTTTCTTT | CASSQDRSGNTEAFF
- | TRBJ1-4 | TRBV7-9 | - | TGTGCCAGCAGCCACCCACGAGGGTCGGAAAGTGAAAAACTGTTTTTT | CASSHPRGSESEKLFF
- | TRBJ1-2 | TRBV5-5 | - | TGTGCCAGCAGCTTGGCGGGAGACAGCTATGGCTACACCTTC | CASSLAGDSYGYTF
TRBD2 | TRBJ2-1 | TRBV4-3 | - | TGCGCCAGCAGCCAAGGGGTTAGCGGGAGCTACAATGAGCAGTTCTTC | CASSQGVSGSYNEQFF
- | TRBJ1-1 | TRBV19 | - | TGTGCCAGTAACAGCTTCATGAACACTGAAGCTTTCTTT | CASNSFMNTEAFF
- | TRBJ1-2 | TRBV29-1 | - | TGCAGCGTTGAAGATTTTGACAGGAGGAAACGTGGCTACACCTTC | CSVEDFDRRKRGYTF
- | TRBJ2-2 | TRBV5-4 | - | TGTGCCAGCAGCTTGGGACAACTCAACACCGGGGAGCTGTTTTTT | CASSLGQLNTGELFF
- | TRBJ1-2 | TRBV28 | - | TGTGCCAGCAGTTTTGCACAGAACTATGGCTACACCTTC | CASSFAQNYGYTF
TRBD2 | TRBJ2-7 | TRBV7-2 | - | TGTGCCAGCAGTTCTAGCGGGAGGGGGTACGAGCAGTACTTC | CASSSSGRGYEQYF
TRBD1 | TRBJ1-1 | TRBV9 | - | TGTGCCAGCAGCGCCCGGGACAGGGGTTCTGGTGAAGCTTTCTTT | CASSARDRGSGEAFF
TRBD1 | TRBJ1-1 | TRBV5-6 | - | TGTGCCAGCAGCCCAAGACAGGGGGCGGGGGGCACTGAAGCTTTCTTT | CASSPRQGAGGTEAFF